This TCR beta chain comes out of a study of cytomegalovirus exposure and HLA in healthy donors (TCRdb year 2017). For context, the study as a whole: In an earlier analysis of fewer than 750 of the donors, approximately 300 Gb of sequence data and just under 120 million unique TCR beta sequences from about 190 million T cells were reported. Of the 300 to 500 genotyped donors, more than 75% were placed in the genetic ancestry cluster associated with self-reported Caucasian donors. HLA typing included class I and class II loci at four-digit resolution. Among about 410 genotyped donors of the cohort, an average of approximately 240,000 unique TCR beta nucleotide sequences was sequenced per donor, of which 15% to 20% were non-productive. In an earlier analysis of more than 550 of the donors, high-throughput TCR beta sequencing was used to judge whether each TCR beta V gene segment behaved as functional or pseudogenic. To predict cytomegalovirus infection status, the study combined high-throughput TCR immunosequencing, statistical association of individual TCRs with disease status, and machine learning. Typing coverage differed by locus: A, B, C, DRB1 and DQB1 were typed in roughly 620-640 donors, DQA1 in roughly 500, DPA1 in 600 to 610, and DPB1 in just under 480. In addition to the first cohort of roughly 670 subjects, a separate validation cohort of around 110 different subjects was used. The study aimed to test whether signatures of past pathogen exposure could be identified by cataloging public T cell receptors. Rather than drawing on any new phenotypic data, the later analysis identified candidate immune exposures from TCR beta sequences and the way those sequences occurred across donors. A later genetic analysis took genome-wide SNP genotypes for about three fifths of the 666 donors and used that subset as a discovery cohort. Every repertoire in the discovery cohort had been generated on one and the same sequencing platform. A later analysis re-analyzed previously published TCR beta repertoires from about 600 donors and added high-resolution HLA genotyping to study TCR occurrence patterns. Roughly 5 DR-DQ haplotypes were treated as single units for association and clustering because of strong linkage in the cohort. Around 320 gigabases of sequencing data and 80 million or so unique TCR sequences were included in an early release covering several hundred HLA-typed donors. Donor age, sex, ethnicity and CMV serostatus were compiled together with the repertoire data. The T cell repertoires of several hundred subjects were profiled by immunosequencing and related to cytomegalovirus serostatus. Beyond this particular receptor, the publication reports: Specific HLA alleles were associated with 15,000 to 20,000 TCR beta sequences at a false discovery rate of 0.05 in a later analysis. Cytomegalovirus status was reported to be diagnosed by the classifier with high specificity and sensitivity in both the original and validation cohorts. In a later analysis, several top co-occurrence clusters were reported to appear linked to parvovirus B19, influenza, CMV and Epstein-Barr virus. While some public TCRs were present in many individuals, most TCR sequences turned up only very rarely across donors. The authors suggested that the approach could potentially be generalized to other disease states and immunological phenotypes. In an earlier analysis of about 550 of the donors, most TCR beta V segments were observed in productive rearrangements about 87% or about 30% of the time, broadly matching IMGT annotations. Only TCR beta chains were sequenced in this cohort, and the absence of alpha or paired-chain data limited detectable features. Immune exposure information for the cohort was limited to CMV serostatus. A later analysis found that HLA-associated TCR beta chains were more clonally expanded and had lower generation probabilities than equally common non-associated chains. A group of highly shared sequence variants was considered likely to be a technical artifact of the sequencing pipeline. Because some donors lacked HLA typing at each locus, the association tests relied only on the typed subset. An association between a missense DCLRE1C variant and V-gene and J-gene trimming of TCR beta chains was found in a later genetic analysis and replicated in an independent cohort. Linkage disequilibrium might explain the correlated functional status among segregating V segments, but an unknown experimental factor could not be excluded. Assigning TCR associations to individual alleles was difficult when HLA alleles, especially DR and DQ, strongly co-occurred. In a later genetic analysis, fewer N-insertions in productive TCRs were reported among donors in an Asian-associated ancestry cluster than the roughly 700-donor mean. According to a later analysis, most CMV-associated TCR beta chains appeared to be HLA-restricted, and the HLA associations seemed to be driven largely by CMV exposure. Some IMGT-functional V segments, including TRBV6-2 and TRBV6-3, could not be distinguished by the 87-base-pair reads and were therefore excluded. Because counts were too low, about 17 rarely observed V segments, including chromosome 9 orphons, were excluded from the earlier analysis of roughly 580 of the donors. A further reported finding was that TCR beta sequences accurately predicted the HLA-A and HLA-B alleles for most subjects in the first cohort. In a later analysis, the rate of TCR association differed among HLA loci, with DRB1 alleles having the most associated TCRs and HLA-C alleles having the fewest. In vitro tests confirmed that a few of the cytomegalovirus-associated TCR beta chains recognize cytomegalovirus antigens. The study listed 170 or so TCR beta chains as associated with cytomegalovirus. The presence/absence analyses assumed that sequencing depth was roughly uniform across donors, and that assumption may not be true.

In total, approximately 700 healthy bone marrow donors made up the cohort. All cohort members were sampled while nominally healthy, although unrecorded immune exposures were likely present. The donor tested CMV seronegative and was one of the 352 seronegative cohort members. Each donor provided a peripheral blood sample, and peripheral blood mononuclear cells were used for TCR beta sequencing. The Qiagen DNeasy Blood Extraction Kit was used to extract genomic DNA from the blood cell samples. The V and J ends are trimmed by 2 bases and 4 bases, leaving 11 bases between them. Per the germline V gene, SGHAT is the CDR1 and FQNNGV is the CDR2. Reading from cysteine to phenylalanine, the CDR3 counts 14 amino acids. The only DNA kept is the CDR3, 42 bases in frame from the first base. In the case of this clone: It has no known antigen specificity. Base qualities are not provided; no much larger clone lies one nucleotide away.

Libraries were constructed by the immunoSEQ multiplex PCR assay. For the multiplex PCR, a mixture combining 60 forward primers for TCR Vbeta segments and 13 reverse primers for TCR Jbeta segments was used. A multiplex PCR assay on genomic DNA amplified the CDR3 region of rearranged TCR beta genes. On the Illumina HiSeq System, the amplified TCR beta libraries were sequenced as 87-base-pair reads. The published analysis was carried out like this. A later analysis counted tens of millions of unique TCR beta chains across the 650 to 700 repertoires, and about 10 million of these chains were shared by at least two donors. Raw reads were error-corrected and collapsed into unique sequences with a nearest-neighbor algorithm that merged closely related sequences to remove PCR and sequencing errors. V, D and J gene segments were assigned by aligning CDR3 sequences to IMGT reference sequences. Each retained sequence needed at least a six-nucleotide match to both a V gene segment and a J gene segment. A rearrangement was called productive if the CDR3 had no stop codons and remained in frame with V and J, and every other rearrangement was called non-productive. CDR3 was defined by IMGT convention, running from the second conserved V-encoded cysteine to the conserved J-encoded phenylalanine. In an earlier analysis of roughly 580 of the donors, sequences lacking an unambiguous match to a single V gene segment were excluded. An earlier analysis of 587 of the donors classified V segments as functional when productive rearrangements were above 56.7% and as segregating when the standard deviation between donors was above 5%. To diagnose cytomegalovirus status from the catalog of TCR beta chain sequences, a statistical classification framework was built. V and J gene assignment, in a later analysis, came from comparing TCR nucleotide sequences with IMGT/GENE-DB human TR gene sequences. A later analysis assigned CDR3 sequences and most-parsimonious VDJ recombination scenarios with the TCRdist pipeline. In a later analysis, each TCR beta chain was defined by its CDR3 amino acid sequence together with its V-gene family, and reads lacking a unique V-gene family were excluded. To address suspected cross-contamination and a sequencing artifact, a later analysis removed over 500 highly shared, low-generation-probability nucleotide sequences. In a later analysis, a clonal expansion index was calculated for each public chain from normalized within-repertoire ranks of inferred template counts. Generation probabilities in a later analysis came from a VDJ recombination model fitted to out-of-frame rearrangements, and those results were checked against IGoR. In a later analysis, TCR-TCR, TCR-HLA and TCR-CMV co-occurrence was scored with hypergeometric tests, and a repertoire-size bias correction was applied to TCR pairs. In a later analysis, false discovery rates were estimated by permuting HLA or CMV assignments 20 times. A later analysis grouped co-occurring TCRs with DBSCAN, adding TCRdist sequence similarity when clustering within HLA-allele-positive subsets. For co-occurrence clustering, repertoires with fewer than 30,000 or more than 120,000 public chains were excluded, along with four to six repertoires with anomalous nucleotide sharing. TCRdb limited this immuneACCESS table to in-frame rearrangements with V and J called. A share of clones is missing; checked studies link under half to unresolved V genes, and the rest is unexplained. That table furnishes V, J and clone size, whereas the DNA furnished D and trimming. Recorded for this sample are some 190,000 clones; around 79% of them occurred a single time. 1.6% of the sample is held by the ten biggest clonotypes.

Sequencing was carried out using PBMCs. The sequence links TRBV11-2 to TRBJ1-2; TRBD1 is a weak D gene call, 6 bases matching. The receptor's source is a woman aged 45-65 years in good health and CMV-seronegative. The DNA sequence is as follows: TGTGCCAGCAGCTTATCGCAGGGGCCCTATGGCTACACCTTC. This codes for CASSLSQGPYGYTF.